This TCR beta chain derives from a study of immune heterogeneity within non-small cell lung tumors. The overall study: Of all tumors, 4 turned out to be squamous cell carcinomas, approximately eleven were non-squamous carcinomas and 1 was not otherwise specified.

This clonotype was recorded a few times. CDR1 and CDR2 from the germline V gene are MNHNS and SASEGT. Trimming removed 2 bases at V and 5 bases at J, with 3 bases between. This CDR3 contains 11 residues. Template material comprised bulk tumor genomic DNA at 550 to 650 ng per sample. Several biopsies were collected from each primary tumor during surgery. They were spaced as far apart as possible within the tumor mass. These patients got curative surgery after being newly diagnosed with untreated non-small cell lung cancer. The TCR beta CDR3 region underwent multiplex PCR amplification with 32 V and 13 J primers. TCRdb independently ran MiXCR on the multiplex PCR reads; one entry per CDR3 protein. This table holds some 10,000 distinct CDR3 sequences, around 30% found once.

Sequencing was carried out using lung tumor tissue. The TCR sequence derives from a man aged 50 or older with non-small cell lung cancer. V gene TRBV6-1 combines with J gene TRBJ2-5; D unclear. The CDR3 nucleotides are TGTGCCAGCAGTGAATGGGAGACCCAGTACTTC. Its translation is CASSEWETQYF.